This TCR beta chain derives from a study of OX40 agonist ivuxolimab in advanced cancers. Some clones are missing from TCRdb's copy, which holds only in-frame ones; the method was immunoSEQ multiplex PCR. The repertoire holds almost 90,000 clones, with roughly 91% as singletons. Between the trimmed V and J ends, which lost 4 bases and 6 bases, there was a span of 13 bases. CDR3 length equals 13 residues. The V gene's germline CDR1 is SGHDN and CDR2 FVKESK. The cohort excluded patients with autoimmune disease history or systemic immunosuppression. This clone was counted between two and nine times. The sample in question was CD4+ or CD8+ T cells sorted from blood, obtained in a trial of the OX40 agonist ivuxolimab. V usage is TRBV14 and J usage is TRBJ2-7; D unresolved. This receptor was taken from an adult with an advanced solid tumor such as melanoma, head and neck, liver or kidney cancer. The CDR3 here is CASSLTSGSEQYF. CDR3 bases: TGTGCCAGCAGCCTTACCTCCGGATCCGAGCAGTACTTC.